Listed below are T cell receptor beta chains from one sample, sequenced in a study of T cell responses to AZD1222 COVID-19 vaccine. TCRdb keeps only in-frame clones here, not all; method: immunoSEQ multiplex PCR. This sample yields more than 35,000 clones, of which about 83% are seen a single time; around 52% belongs to the top ten. The sequencing here drew on peripheral blood, taken on day 0 of AZD1222 vaccination. These receptors came from an adult in good health. The CDR3 runs from the conserved cysteine through the conserved F or W. The D gene is left open where the match is weak. Only part of the rows carry a size: once, few, many, or a class if the clone is expanded.

d_call	j_call	clone_size	v_call	cdr3_aa	cdr3_nt
NA	TRBJ1-2	few	TRBV2	CASSVRGGMEGYTF	TGTGCCAGCAGTGTCCGCGGCGGCATGGAGGGCTACACCTTC
NA	TRBJ1-1	NA	TRBV21-1	CASVTRAGNTEAFF	TGTGCCAGCGTCACTCGGGCAGGGAACACTGAAGCTTTCTTT
NA	TRBJ1-3	once	TRBV9	CASSVGRSGVGNTIYF	TGTGCCAGCAGCGTAGGCAGGTCAGGGGTTGGAAACACCATATATTTT
TRBD1	TRBJ1-6	NA	TRBV6-1	CASSDLRTGYNSPLHF	TGTGCCAGCAGTGATCTCCGGACAGGGTATAATTCACCCCTCCACTTT
NA	TRBJ2-2	NA	TRBV23-1	CASSQSDPLSTGELFF	TGCGCCAGCAGTCAATCCGACCCCTTATCCACCGGGGAGCTGTTTTTT
NA	TRBJ1-5	NA	TRBV5-1	CASSPRRRLAQPQHF	TGCGCCAGCAGCCCTAGACGACGGCTTGCTCAGCCCCAGCATTTT
TRBD1	TRBJ2-2	NA	TRBV27	CASAQGDTGELFF	TGTGCCAGCGCACAGGGGGACACCGGGGAGCTGTTTTTT
NA	TRBJ1-2	NA	TRBV29-1	CSVGGGSYGYTF	TGCAGCGTTGGAGGGGGAAGCTATGGCTACACCTTC
NA	TRBJ1-6	NA	TRBV3-1/TRBV3-2	CASSQDIGNSPLHF	TGTGCCAGCAGCCAAGATATAGGGAATTCACCCCTCCACTTT
NA	TRBJ1-1	NA	TRBV5-1	CASSPRLRANTEAFF	TGCGCCAGCAGCCCCCGGTTGAGGGCGAACACTGAAGCTTTCTTT
NA	TRBJ2-1	NA	TRBV5-4	CASSPRTPGGSEQFF	TGTGCCAGCAGCCCTCGGACCCCCGGGGGAAGTGAGCAGTTCTTC
NA	TRBJ1-2	few	TRBV28	CASRSPVGGQDYGYTF	TGTGCCAGCAGATCCCCGGTCGGGGGGCAGGACTATGGCTACACCTTC
NA	TRBJ1-2	NA	TRBV11-2	CASSRLGGDYGYTF	TGTGCCAGCAGTCGATTAGGAGGGGACTATGGCTACACCTTC